This T cell receptor (beta chain) was retrieved from a study of vaccination effects on CD4 cells after COVID-19. About the research overall: Sequencing was preceded by expansion of antigen-specific CD4+ T cells with viral peptide pools in the ViraFEST assay.

Sequencing used immunoSEQ multiplex PCR; TCRdb keeps in-frame clones, though not all of them. The data hold tens of thousands of clones, with approximately 80% observed a single time. Investigators separated out CD4+ T cells once around nine days of culture had passed. Two-dose vaccination with either BNT162b2 or mRNA-1273 was given to the participants. This clone turned up a few times. Its specificity is not known. Germline CDR1 and CDR2: SGHTA and FQGNSA. This CDR3 contains 16 residues. The ends lost 5 bases at V and 9 bases at J; junction bases unmatched: 12. This sequence originates from a human donor who received a COVID-19 vaccine. The chain is built from TRBV7-2 and TRBJ1-6; TRBD1 aligns across 8 bases. The input for sequencing was CD4+ T cells from PBMCs cultured without peptide, taken after COVID-19 vaccination. As DNA, the CDR3 is TGTGCCAGCAGCCTCGACAGGGGCGATAAAATTTCACCCCTCCACTTT. This gives the protein CASSLDRGDKISPLHF.